This entry lists 23 T cell receptor beta chains sequenced from one sample in a study of beta chain features in type 1 diabetes. The entirety of the isolated RNA underwent reverse transcription, so expressed TCRB transcripts were sequenced. The assay was immunoSEQ multiplex PCR, and TCRdb's table has in-frame clones only and misses some. This sample has hundreds of thousands of clones, with 15% to 19% found just once. The sequenced material came from naive CD4+ T cells from blood. Receptors originate from a man between 18 and 29 years old in good health.

This clone was detected only a few times. This chain links TRBV2 with TRBJ2-7; no clear D gene. The CDR3 is 16 amino acids. V shed 8 bases and J shed 0 bases, with 20 bases lying between them. Germline V CDR1 and CDR2: SNHLY, FYNNEI. The CDR3 coding sequence is TGTGCCAGCGACGATGTCATCTATGAAAGCTCCTACGAGCAGTACTTC. Protein: CASDDVIYESSYEQYF.

This clone was counted between two and nine times. The chain links TRBV5-1 to TRBJ2-5, with TRBD1 matching over 10 bases. This CDR3 is built from 14 residues. Trimming took 5 bases from V and 2 from J; bases not matched to a gene: 3. CDR1 and CDR2 (germline): SGHRS, YFSETQ. The chain's CDR3 is CASRRDRGQETQYF. The CDR3 DNA reads as TGCGCCAGCAGGAGGGACAGGGGACAAGAGACCCAGTACTTC.

This clone was seen a handful of times. The rearrangement joins TRBV7-2 to TRBJ1-2, with D tentatively TRBD1 (6 bases). V was trimmed by 8 bases and J by 0 bases, leaving 16 bases between them. Germline CDR1 and CDR2: SGHTA and FQGNSA. CDR3 length equals 15 residues. CDR3 bases: TGTGCCAGCGTATGGGACACCCCTGCTAACTATGGCTACACCTTC. Encoded protein: CASVWDTPANYGYTF.

The rearrangement links TRBV7-2 to TRBJ2-4; D uncertain. This CDR3 is built from 11 residues. V dropped 1 base and J dropped 11 bases, with 6 bases sitting between them. Per the germline V gene, CDR1 is SGHTA and CDR2 is FQGNSA. The CDR3 bases are TGTGCCAGCAGCTTAGGGGTCGTTCAGTACTTC. Amino acids: CASSLGVVQYF.

This clone occurred a few times. V usage is TRBV7-2 and J usage is TRBJ2-6; D is perhaps TRBD2 (5 bases). The ends were cut back, 2 bases at V and 0 bases at J, with 17 bases in the middle. The CDR3 is made up of 19 amino acids. The germline gives CDR1 SGHTA, CDR2 FQGNSA. The DNA for the CDR3 is TGTGCCAGCAGCTTAAGGACGACTAACCGATTCTCTGGGGCCAACGTCCTGACTTTC. Translating gives CASSLRTTNRFSGANVLTF.

This clone has just a few counts. The genes are TRBV5-1 and TRBJ2-4; TRBD1 matches 8 bases. Per the germline V gene, CDR1 is SGHRS and CDR2 is YFSETQ. This CDR3 region has 17 residues. With V trimmed by 5 bases and J by 0 bases, 10 bases remained unmatched. CDR3 region: CASSSYRQGLAKNIQYF. The CDR3, as DNA: TGCGCCAGCAGTTCGTACCGACAGGGGCTAGCCAAAAACATTCAGTACTTC.

The J gene is TRBJ1-1, the V gene TRBV5-1; D perhaps matches TRBD1 (6 bases). Germline assignment: CDR1 SGHRS and CDR2 YFSETQ. Trimming left V 4 bases short and J 0 bases short, with 13 bases between. The CDR3 covers 15 residues. In DNA form, the CDR3 reads TGCGCCAGCAGCCCCTCCGAGGGGGTGAACACTGAAGCTTTCTTT. Its protein is CASSPSEGVNTEAFF.

This chain uses TRBV7-9 with TRBJ2-3, with TRBD2 matching over 7 bases. After removal of 0 bases from V and 0 bases from J, the junction contained 6 bases not matched to a gene. Germline V gene data show CDR1 as SEHNR and CDR2 as FQNEAQ (reference sequence). This CDR3 is built from 17 residues. The CDR3 region has the DNA TGTGCCAGCAGCTTAGCGGGAGCGGGGCTCAGCACAGATACGCAGTATTTT. Protein product: CASSLAGAGLSTDTQYF.

The chain combines TRBV15 with TRBJ2-3; the D gene is possibly TRBD2 (6 bases). The V and J ends lost 1 base and 4 bases respectively, with 15 bases between them. The germline V gene has CDR1 LNHNV and CDR2 YYDKDF (reference sequence). The CDR3 runs 16 residues. The CDR3 spells CATSRAGTPSSDTQYF. CDR3 nucleotide sequence: TGTGCCACCAGCAGAGCCGGGACTCCTAGTTCAGATACGCAGTATTTT.

This clone was counted between two and nine times. The chain recombines TRBV5-4 with TRBJ1-2; D is ambiguous. The germline CDR1 and CDR2 sequences are SGHNT and YYREEE (reference sequence). The CDR3 length is 16 residues. The germline V and J ends were trimmed by 4 bases and 1 base, with 17 bases remaining between them. The CDR3 region is CASSDRRRNYNYGYTF. The CDR3 region has the DNA TGTGCCAGCAGCGACCGACGGCGGAACTATAACTATGGCTACACCTTC.

This clone was counted between two and nine times. The chain recombines TRBV19 with TRBJ2-7, with D perhaps given as TRBD1 or TRBD2 (5 bases each). This CDR3 spans 15 amino acids. CDR1 is LNHDA, CDR2 SQIVND, per germline (reference sequence). The V gene lost 3 bases and the J gene lost 1 base, with 13 bases spanning the gap. CDR3 protein: CASSISGTFSYEQYF. The CDR3 DNA follows: TGTGCCAGTAGTATCTCCGGGACGTTTTCCTACGAGCAGTACTTC.

This chain uses TRBV7-3 with TRBJ2-2; the D is unclear. This CDR3 is built from 12 residues. In germline, CDR1 is SGHTA, CDR2 FQGTGA. V lost 6 bases, J lost 5 bases, and 7 bases lay in between. The CDR3 spells CASRWETGELFF. CDR3 DNA sequence: TGTGCCAGCAGGTGGGAAACCGGGGAGCTGTTTTTT.

This clone was seen more than once but under ten times. This sequence joins TRBV14 and TRBJ2-3; D is unclear. The CDR3 contains 17 residues. Germline V gene sequence: CDR1 SGHDN, CDR2 FVKESK. With 1 base removed from V and 4 bases from J, the gap between germline ends came to 18 bases. The CDR3 loop reads CASSQGIRAQWADTQYF. Here the CDR3 DNA reads TGTGCCAGCAGCCAAGGCATCCGGGCCCAATGGGCAGATACGCAGTATTTT.

This rearrangement joins TRBV2 to TRBJ2-5, with unresolved D. Germline CDR1 is SNHLY and CDR2 is FYNNEI. V shed 2 bases and J shed 5 bases, with 9 bases lying between them. CDR3 length equals 13 residues. Written as DNA, the CDR3 is TGTGCCAGCAGTGAATTTTCGAGGGAGACCCAGTACTTC. It codes for CASSEFSRETQYF.

Regarding this clone: The identical CDR3 is also encoded by other nucleotide sequences in the sample. The chain couples TRBV28 to TRBJ1-1, with D maybe TRBD1 (5 bases). Germline V CDR1 and CDR2: MDHEN, SYDVKM. V lost 1 base, J lost 8 bases, and 8 bases lay in between. The CDR3 consists of 12 residues. CDR3: CASSLLRTEAFF. The CDR3 nucleotides are TGTGCCAGCAGTTTATTACGGACAGAAGCTTTCTTT.

The rearrangement uses TRBV5-1 and TRBJ1-4; D might be TRBD1 (5 bases). Trimming left V 1 base short and J 8 bases short, with 15 bases between. This CDR3 is built from 15 residues. Germline V gene lookup returns CDR1 SGHRS and CDR2 YFSETQ. The CDR3 reads CASSLRPSGQEKLFF. DNA of the CDR3: TGCGCCAGCAGCTTGAGGCCCTCGGGGCAAGAAAAACTGTTTTTT.

This clone was seen more than once but under ten times. The rearrangement links TRBV11-3 to TRBJ2-3; 10 positions match TRBD2. This CDR3 has 16 amino acids. The ends lost 5 bases at V and 2 bases at J; junction bases unmatched: 7. Looked up from germline, CDR1 is SGHNT and CDR2 is YENEEA. CDR3 DNA: TGTGCCAGCAGCCCGGGGCTAGCGGGGGCCACAGATACGCAGTATTTT. Its protein is CASSPGLAGATDTQYF.

In its sample, this clone was seen many times. The chain recombines TRBV10-3 with TRBJ2-5; possibly TRBD2 for D (6 bases). The length of the CDR3 is 14 residues. The V gene's germline CDR1 is ENHRY and CDR2 SYGVKD. Trimming left V 6 bases short and J 5 bases short, with 16 bases between. CDR3 DNA sequence: TGTGCCATCAGCCCCCGGGACTCCCGGGAGACCCAGTACTTC. Its translation is CAISPRDSRETQYF.

The rearrangement links TRBV5-6 to TRBJ2-3, with 9 bases matching TRBD2. Germline V gene data show CDR1 as SGHDT and CDR2 as YYEEEE. Losses at the gene ends were 2 bases for V and 4 bases for J; bases not matched to a gene: 5. This CDR3 is built from 15 residues. CDR3 sequence (DNA): TGTGCCAGCAGCTTTGGCGGGGGGGCCGCAGATACGCAGTATTTT. Amino acids: CASSFGGGAADTQYF.

The V and J genes are TRBV11-2 and TRBJ1-1, with D unresolved. Germline CDR1 reads SGHAT; CDR2 reads FQNNGV. Trimming took 0 bases from V and 0 from J, leaving 8 bases between them. The CDR3 is 15 amino acids. CDR3 in DNA: TGTGCCAGCAGCTTAGAAGGCAACATGAACACTGAAGCTTTCTTT. Encoded protein: CASSLEGNMNTEAFF.

A few counts support this clone. The CDR3 is CASSSPKSSPGTGYEQYF. Written as DNA, the CDR3 is TGTGCCAGCAGCTCCCCAAAAAGTTCGCCAGGGACCGGCTACGAGCAGTACTTC. The genes are TRBV7-6 and TRBJ2-7; D may match TRBD1 or TRBD2 (5 bases each). Germline loops: CDR1 SGHVS, CDR2 FNYEAQ. The CDR3 sequence is 18 residues long. Trimming shortened V by 4 bases and J by 3 bases, and 25 bases separated the two germline ends.

The sample holds a few counts of this clone. The gene calls are TRBV28 and TRBJ1-2; D is ambiguous. Trimming removed 4 bases from V and 0 bases from J, with 6 bases in between. Germline assignment: CDR1 MDHEN and CDR2 SYDVKM. The CDR3 extends over 13 amino acids. In nucleotides, the CDR3 is TGTGCCAGCAGTTCGTTAGCTAACTATGGCTACACCTTC. Translating it yields CASSSLANYGYTF.

The V gene is TRBV19, the J gene TRBJ1-2; D is uncertain. This CDR3 contains 14 residues. Trimming left V 10 bases short and J 4 bases short, with 19 bases between. In germline, CDR1 is LNHDA, CDR2 SQIVND (reference sequence). CDR3 amino acids: CATSGEAPLYGYTF. The CDR3 DNA reads as TGTGCCACCTCCGGGGAGGCCCCCCTCTATGGCTACACCTTC.